The 28 T cell receptor beta chains in this list originate from one sample, sequenced in a study of HIV-infected children after antiretroviral therapy interruption (dated by TCRdb to 2018 to 2020). Library preparation was by 3' RACE. The listed sequencing device is Illumina MiSeq. TCR libraries were generated from RNA by a 3' RACE protocol incorporating unique molecular identifiers so that PCR amplification bias could be corrected. TCRdb trimmed the raw reads at Q25, called clones with MiXCR and kept productive beta chains. Here each entry gathers all rows of one CDR3 protein and keeps the most common genes and DNA. Across this sample there are 30,000 to 50,000 distinct CDR3 sequences, with about 7% seen only once. The top ten hold more than 0.75% of the sample. The sample's treatment or condition label, decoded: PENTA 11 planned treatment interruption arm or continuous ART arm. This specimen was CD45RA+ CD4+ T cells from PBMCs, pooled from several time points, taken from a donor given antiretroviral therapy, either interrupted or continuous. The cell subset or site label of this sample denotes: naive CD4+ CD45RA+ CD45RO- T cells. The receptors stem from a pool of human donors with HIV.

In this sample, this clonotype turned up many times. The genes are TRBV20-1 and TRBJ2-3, with 9 bases matching TRBD2. From germline, CDR1 is DFQATT and CDR2 SNEGSKA (reference sequence). The V and J ends lost 0 bases and 1 base, in that order; junction bases with no gene match: 8. The CDR3 consists of 17 residues. CDR3 sequence (DNA): TGCAGTGCTAGAGATTCCCTAGCGGGATCCGGCACAGATACGCAGTATTTT. Its translation is CSARDSLAGSGTDTQYF.

This clonotype was found many times. The chain employs TRBV11-2 and TRBJ2-1; 10 bases align to TRBD2. The CDR3 runs to 20 residues. Trimming removed 6 bases from V and 5 bases from J; junction bases left unmatched: 22. Germline loops: CDR1 SGHAT, CDR2 FQNNGV. This CDR3 is CASRQPGRLAGVPRDNEQFF. The DNA of the CDR3 is TGTGCCAGCAGGCAACCGGGGCGGCTAGCGGGGGTGCCGCGGGACAATGAGCAGTTCTTC.

The V call is TRBV7-2, the J call TRBJ1-1; possible D gene TRBD1, 6 bases. Germline loops: CDR1 SGHTA, CDR2 FQGNSA. This CDR3 comprises 15 residues. Trimming took 5 bases from V and 2 from J, leaving 15 bases between them. CDR3 in DNA: TGTGCCAGCAGCCCAGAGGGGACAATAAACACTGAAGCTTTCTTT. Protein sequence: CASSPEGTINTEAFF. Drawing the rest from reference TRBV7-2 and TRBJ1-1, the complete variable domain is GAGVSQSPSNKVTEKGKDVELRCDPISGHTALYWYRQSLGQGLEFLIYFQGNSAPDKSGLPSDRFSAERTGGSVSTLTIQRTQQEDSAVYLCASSPEGTINTEAFFGQGTRLTVV.

This clonotype was counted ten times or more. The J gene is TRBJ2-7, the V gene TRBV20-1; tentative D call: TRBD2 (6 bases). CDR1 is DFQATT and CDR2 is SNEGSKA in the germline V gene (reference sequence). The CDR3 has 15 amino acids. V gave up 0 bases and J gave up 6 bases, with 18 bases separating them. CDR3 nucleotides: TGCAGTGCTAGAGACGGAGGGGTGAACTCGCTCGAGCAGTACTTC. The encoded protein is CSARDGGVNSLEQYF.

This clonotype was recorded many times. This chain links TRBV29-1 with TRBJ2-7, with unresolved D. The CDR3 runs to 13 residues. V gave up 4 bases and J gave up 3 bases, with 13 bases separating them. Germline loops: CDR1 SQVTM, CDR2 ANQGSEA. Here the CDR3 reads CSVVKQNYYEQYF. CDR3 DNA: TGCAGCGTTGTAAAACAGAACTACTACGAGCAGTACTTC.

The table lists this clonotype with many counts. V is TRBV18 and J is TRBJ1-1; TRBD1 aligns across 8 bases. CDR3 size: 15 residues. Germline V gene data show CDR1 as KGHSH and CDR2 as LQKENI. After removal of 3 bases from V and 4 bases from J, the junction contained 7 bases not matched to a gene. The CDR3 protein is CASSPRGQGRTEAFF. The CDR3, as DNA: TGTGCCAGCTCACCTCGAGGACAGGGTCGCACTGAAGCTTTCTTT. Drawing the rest from reference TRBV18 and TRBJ1-1, the complete variable domain is NAGVMQNPRHLVRRRGQEARLRCSPMKGHSHVYWYRQLPEEGLKFMVYLQKENIIDESGMPKERFSAEFPKEGPSILRIQQVVRGDSAAYFCASSPRGQGRTEAFFGQGTRLTVV.

In its sample, this clonotype was seen many times. A much larger clone is a single base away; this may be a read error. The genes are TRBV6-5 and TRBJ2-1; D remains ambiguous. The CDR3 runs 11 residues. CDR1 and CDR2 from the germline V gene are MNHEY and SVGAGI. Trimming stripped 5 bases from V and 9 bases from J, with 8 bases between. CDR3 nucleotides: TGTGCCAGCAGTGATGCTGCTGAGCAGTTCTTC. Translation gives CASSDAAEQFF.

Ten or more counts support this clonotype. The chain joins TRBV27 to TRBJ1-2; a possible D gene is TRBD1 (6 bases). Trimming took 4 bases from V and 4 from J, leaving 16 bases between them. The CDR3 has 15 amino acids. The germline CDR1 and CDR2 sequences are MNHEY and SMNVEV (reference sequence). CDR3 in DNA: TGTGCCAGCAGTTCACGACAGGCTGCCAGCTATGGCTACACCTTC. Its translation is CASSSRQAASYGYTF.

This clonotype was detected many times. The rearrangement links TRBV12-3 or TRBV12-4 to TRBJ1-3; 7 positions agree with TRBD1. V trimming: 7 bases; J trimming: 4 bases; junction bases outside the gene matches: 7. The CDR3 consists of 14 residues. The CDR3 DNA is TGTGCCAGCACCAGACAGGGTCTCGGAAACACCATATATTTT. Protein sequence: CASTRQGLGNTIYF.

This clonotype was detected many times. This chain uses TRBV6-1 with TRBJ1-2, with a possible D match to TRBD1 (6 bases). CDR3 length: 16 amino acids. Germline V lookup: CDR1 MNHNS, CDR2 SASEGT. V was trimmed by 7 bases and J by 2 bases, leaving 20 bases between them. CDR3 coding DNA: TGTGCCAGCACTTACCGCACCGGGACAAAGAACTATGGCTACACCTTC. It yields the protein CASTYRTGTKNYGYTF.

This clonotype has at least ten counts. The chain recombines TRBV20-1 with TRBJ2-3; 7 bases fit TRBD2. J lost 6 bases, V lost 6 bases, and 12 bases had no gene match. The CDR3 spans 14 residues. The germline gives CDR1 DFQATT, CDR2 SNEGSKA (reference sequence). CDR3 nucleotides: TGCAGTGCGGAACTAGCGATACGAACCGATACGCAGTATTTT. It translates to CSAELAIRTDTQYF.

This clonotype was seen repeatedly, ten times or more. The J gene is TRBJ2-7, the V gene TRBV2; no definite D call. V was clipped by 7 bases and J by 2 bases, with 18 bases between them. This CDR3 is 15 amino acids long. Germline CDR1 SNHLY, CDR2 FYNNEI. The CDR3 coding sequence is TGTGCCAGCACTGTAGTGGCGCTGAACCCCTACGAGCAGTACTTC. This codes for CASTVVALNPYEQYF.

This clonotype was observed many times. The CDR3 is CSGESSYNEQFF. Written as DNA, the CDR3 is TGCAGTGGTGAGAGCTCCTACAATGAGCAGTTCTTC. The chain employs TRBV20-1 and TRBJ2-1; D is uncertain. V lost 7 bases, J lost 0 bases, and 7 bases lay in between. CDR3 size: 12 residues. Germline CDR1 reads DFQATT; CDR2 reads SNEGSKA (reference sequence).

Ten or more counts support this clonotype. This rearrangement joins TRBV29-1 to TRBJ2-1; 12 bases align to TRBD2. This CDR3 region has 14 residues. Germline loops: CDR1 SQVTM, CDR2 ANQGSEA. V dropped 5 bases and J dropped 10; count of bases not matched to a gene: 9. CDR3 in DNA: TGCAGCGTTCATAGGCCACTAGCGGGAGGCGAGCAGTTCTTC. The encoded protein is CSVHRPLAGGEQFF.

In its sample, this clonotype was seen many times. V gene TRBV20-1 combines with J gene TRBJ2-3, with 8 nucleotides matching TRBD1. Germline loops: CDR1 DFQATT, CDR2 SNEGSKA (reference sequence). Trimming removed 6 bases from V and 4 bases from J; junction bases left unmatched: 12. This CDR3 region has 15 residues. The CDR3 bases are TGCAGTGCGTACCCAGGAGGACAGGGAGCAGATACGCAGTATTTT. This encodes CSAYPGGQGADTQYF.

The chain recombines TRBV6-5 with TRBJ2-1; D tentatively fits TRBD1 or TRBD2 (5 bases each). Germline V lookup: CDR1 MNHEY, CDR2 SVGAGI. This CDR3 region has 14 residues. Trimming removed 0 bases from V and 7 bases from J, with 10 bases in between. The CDR3 is CASSYSRDGNEQFF. In nucleotides, the CDR3 is TGTGCCAGCAGTTACTCCAGGGACGGAAATGAGCAGTTCTTC.

This clonotype has just a few counts. This sequence joins TRBV5-1 and TRBJ2-1; the match to TRBD2 covers 12 bases. CDR3 length: 16 residues. The junction had 12 bases not matched to a gene; V was cut back by 5 bases and J by 9 bases. CDR1 is SGHRS and CDR2 is YFSETQ in the germline V gene. The CDR3 DNA follows: TGCGCCAGCAGTCCCGCCGCACTAGCGGGAGGAGGTGAGCAGTTCTTC. Its translation: CASSPAALAGGGEQFF.

By sample fraction, this clonotype is medium-sized (0.01 to 0.1%). This sequence joins TRBV11-2 and TRBJ2-3; 7 positions match TRBD2. The length of the CDR3 is 15 residues. Germline assignment: CDR1 SGHAT and CDR2 FQNNGV. The J segment lost 2 bases and the V segment lost 4 bases, leaving 6 bases of the junction unmatched. The CDR3 here is CASSSGLSTTDTQYF. CDR3 nucleotides: TGTGCCAGCAGCTCGGGACTATCGACCACAGATACGCAGTATTTT.

This clonotype was seen ten or more times. The V call is TRBV5-6, the J call TRBJ2-7; TRBD1 agrees at 8 bases. This CDR3 contains 15 residues. Germline CDR1 SGHDT, CDR2 YYEEEE. V was clipped by 4 bases and J by 2 bases; unmatched bases: 8. The CDR3 DNA reads as TGTGCCAGCAGCAACGCGGGACAGGCCGCCTACGAGCAGTACTTC. It codes for CASSNAGQAAYEQYF.

This clonotype has ten or more counts. The V call is TRBV29-1, the J call TRBJ2-5, with D maybe TRBD2 (6 bases). The germline V gene has CDR1 SQVTM and CDR2 ANQGSEA. V was clipped by 3 bases and J by 8 bases, with 16 bases between them. This CDR3 contains 13 residues. In DNA form, the CDR3 reads TGCAGCGTTGACGGGACTCTTAGAGGTACCCAGTACTTC. As protein: CSVDGTLRGTQYF.

This clonotype was seen many times. The chain combines TRBV29-1 with TRBJ2-1; no firm D call. The CDR3 covers 14 residues. CDR1 is SQVTM and CDR2 is ANQGSEA in the germline V gene. The ends were cut back, 4 bases at V and 1 base at J, with 11 bases in the middle. CDR3 in amino acids: CSVGKTHSYNEQFF. The DNA for the CDR3 is TGCAGCGTTGGAAAGACGCATTCCTACAATGAGCAGTTCTTC.

This clonotype showed up many times. The chain carries TRBV13 and TRBJ1-2, with TRBD1 identical over 7 bases. J gave up 10 bases and V 8 bases, and 13 bases lay outside the gene matches. The CDR3 covers 13 residues. Germline loops: CDR1 PRHDT, CDR2 FYEKMQ (reference sequence). The CDR3 spells CASSGTANSDYTF. The CDR3 DNA reads as TGTGCCAGCTCCGGGACAGCAAACTCCGACTACACCTTC. Complete variable domain (other parts from reference TRBV13 and TRBJ1-2): AAGVIQSPRHLIKEKRETATLKCYPIPRHDTVYWYQQGPGQDPQFLISFYEKMQSDKGSIPDRFSAQQFSDYHSELNMSSLELGDSALYFCASSGTANSDYTFGSGTRLTVV.

This clonotype came up many times. This chain connects TRBV28 to TRBJ1-1, with D hard to call. V shed 6 bases and J shed 8 bases, with 28 bases lying between them. The CDR3 length is 17 residues. Germline V gene lookup returns CDR1 MDHEN and CDR2 SYDVKM. CDR3 in amino acids: CASSHPGGVESSTEAFF. In DNA form, the CDR3 reads TGTGCCAGCAGCCACCCCGGCGGGGTCGAATCGTCTACCGAAGCTTTCTTT.

This clonotype was picked up many times. This chain links TRBV10-3 with TRBJ2-7, with D uncertain. V lost 3 bases and J 2 bases, leaving 14 bases between the germline ends. Germline V gene lookup returns CDR1 ENHRY and CDR2 SYGVKD. The CDR3 has 15 amino acids. In nucleotides, the CDR3 is TGTGCCATCAGTGAAAGACCAGGAGACGCCTACGAGCAGTACTTC. Its translation is CAISERPGDAYEQYF.

This clonotype was seen repeatedly, ten times or more. This chain uses TRBV19 with TRBJ2-7; no reliable D call. This CDR3 has 15 amino acids. V was trimmed by 3 bases and J by 3 bases, leaving 15 bases between them. CDR1 and CDR2 (germline): LNHDA, SQIVND (reference sequence). CDR3 DNA sequence: TGTGCCAGTAGTATGTTTGGGTCCAGAAACTACGAGCAGTACTTC. It encodes CASSMFGSRNYEQYF.

This clonotype has at least ten counts. This rearrangement joins TRBV12-5 to TRBJ2-7; 7 bases are shared with TRBD1. V shed 5 bases, J shed 6 bases, and the junction held 16 bases outside the gene matches. From germline, CDR1 is LGHNT and CDR2 FRNRAP. The CDR3 sequence is 16 residues long. CDR3 DNA sequence: TGTGCTAGTGGTCCATTCCCGGGACAGAGGTTCTCCGAGCAGTACTTC. As protein: CASGPFPGQRFSEQYF.

This clonotype was observed at least ten times. V is TRBV5-1 and J is TRBJ2-1; D is perhaps TRBD1 or TRBD2 (5 bases each). CDR1 is SGHRS and CDR2 is YFSETQ in the germline V gene. The CDR3 runs 14 residues. Trimming took off 2 bases at V and 8 bases at J, with 14 bases between the two ends. The CDR3 reads CASSFFGGFDEQFF. DNA for the CDR3: TGCGCCAGCAGCTTCTTTGGGGGTTTCGATGAGCAGTTCTTC.

At least ten counts were recorded for this clonotype. J is TRBJ2-5 and V is TRBV12-3 or TRBV12-4; no definite D call. Trimming removed 2 bases from V and 4 bases from J, with 20 bases in between. The CDR3 spans 17 residues. CDR3 in DNA: TGTGCCAGCAGTTTAAGGGCGCCTAATGTTCCGGTAGAGACCCAGTACTTC. It translates to CASSLRAPNVPVETQYF.